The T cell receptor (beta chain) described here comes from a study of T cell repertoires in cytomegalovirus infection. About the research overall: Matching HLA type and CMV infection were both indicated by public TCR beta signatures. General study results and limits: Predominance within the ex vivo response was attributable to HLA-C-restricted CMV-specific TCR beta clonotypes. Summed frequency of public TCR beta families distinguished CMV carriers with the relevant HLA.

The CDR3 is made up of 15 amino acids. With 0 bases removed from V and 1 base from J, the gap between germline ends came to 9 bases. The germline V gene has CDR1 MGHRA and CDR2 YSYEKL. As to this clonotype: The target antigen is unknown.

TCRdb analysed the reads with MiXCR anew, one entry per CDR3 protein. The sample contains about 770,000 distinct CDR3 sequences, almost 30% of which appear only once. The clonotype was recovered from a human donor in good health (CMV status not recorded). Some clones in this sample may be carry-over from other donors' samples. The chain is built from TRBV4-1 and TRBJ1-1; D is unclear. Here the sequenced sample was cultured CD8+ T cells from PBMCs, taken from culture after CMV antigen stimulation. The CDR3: CASSQEMSWNTEAFF. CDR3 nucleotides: TGCGCCAGCAGCCAAGAGATGTCCTGGAACACTGAAGCTTTCTTT.